The 20 T cell receptor beta chains given below trace back to one sample, sequenced in a study of T-cell memory formation after mild COVID-19. MiXCR, applied by TCRdb to the 5' RACE reads, yields one record per CDR3 protein. This table holds roughly 600,000 distinct CDR3 sequences, more than 15% found once. The sample taken for sequencing was PBMCs or a T cell subset sorted from them (not recorded which). These receptors were obtained from an adult woman who had mild COVID-19 (a few samples of this study predate the infection). Cell type and time point are not known.

The chain links TRBV7-9 to TRBJ2-7; 7 bases are shared with TRBD2. The V gene end was trimmed by 6 bases and the J gene end by 11 bases; junction bases not matched to a gene: 10. CDR1 and CDR2 from the germline V gene are SEHNR and FQNEAQ (reference sequence). This CDR3 region has 12 residues. The CDR3 DNA sequence: TGTGCCAGCAGGCTCGGGGGGTCGGCAGAGTACTTC. Its protein product is CASRLGGSAEYF.

The V call is TRBV12-3 or TRBV12-4, the J call TRBJ1-2; 11 positions agree with TRBD1. This CDR3 region has 16 residues. V was clipped by 5 bases and J by 7 bases; unmatched bases: 12. This CDR3 is CASSPLGTGGLVGYTF. DNA of the CDR3: TGTGCCAGCAGTCCCCTTGGGACAGGGGGGTTGGTTGGCTACACCTTC.

J is TRBJ2-1 and V is TRBV29-1; 8 bases are a match to TRBD2. With V trimmed by 7 bases and J by 5 bases, 13 bases remained unmatched. CDR1 and CDR2 (germline): SQVTM, ANQGSEA. The CDR3 runs to 15 residues. CDR3 loop: CSAKWGTRADNEQFF. DNA for the CDR3: TGCAGCGCCAAATGGGGGACTAGGGCTGACAATGAGCAGTTCTTC.

This chain uses TRBV7-9 with TRBJ1-4; 7 bases line up with TRBD1. The CDR3 runs 15 residues. Germline assignment: CDR1 SEHNR and CDR2 FQNEAQ (reference sequence). The V gene end was trimmed by 0 bases and the J gene end by 8 bases; junction bases not matched to a gene: 6. CDR3 sequence reads: CASSLAKGAAEKLFF. The CDR3 coding sequence is TGTGCCAGCAGCTTAGCTAAGGGGGCAGCGGAAAAACTGTTTTTT.

This chain uses TRBV20-1 with TRBJ2-5; possibly TRBD1 for D (5 bases). Germline values: CDR1 DFQATT, CDR2 SNEGSKA (reference sequence). Between the trimmed V and J ends, which lost 3 bases and 3 bases, there was a span of 8 bases. The CDR3 is 12 residues long. CDR3 protein: CSASRAKETQYF. The CDR3 DNA sequence: TGCAGTGCTAGCAGGGCAAAAGAGACCCAGTACTTC.

The chain carries TRBV5-1 and TRBJ1-2; D gene ambiguous. Per germline, CDR1 SGHRS and CDR2 YFSETQ. V shed 4 bases and J shed 6 bases, with 16 bases lying between them. CDR3 length: 14 residues. In DNA, the CDR3 is TGCGCCAGCAGCCCGGACGGCGGAGCGCATGGCTACACCTTC. Amino acids: CASSPDGGAHGYTF. Full variable domain (rest looked up from reference TRBV5-1 and TRBJ1-2): KAGVTQTPRYLIKTRGQQVTLSCSPISGHRSVSWYQQTPGQGLQFLFEYFSETQRNKGNFPGRFSGRQFSNSRSEMNVSTLELGDSALYLCASSPDGGAHGYTFGSGTRLTVV.

The chain couples TRBV9 to TRBJ2-5; a possible D gene is TRBD1 (6 bases). The V and J ends lost 0 bases and 4 bases respectively, with 13 bases between them. The germline gives CDR1 SGDLS, CDR2 YYNGEE. The CDR3 spans 15 residues. CDR3 sequence (DNA): TGTGCCAGCAGCGTAGGTGGGGCCAGGGGAGAGACCCAGTACTTC. Its translation is CASSVGGARGETQYF.

The chain joins TRBV5-1 to TRBJ2-2, with 8 bases aligning to TRBD1. Germline V gives CDR1 SGHRS, CDR2 YFSETQ. Trimming removed 1 base from V and 0 bases from J; junction bases left unmatched: 5. This CDR3 has 17 residues. This CDR3 is CASSLWQGASNTGELFF. CDR3 coding DNA: TGCGCCAGCAGCTTGTGGCAGGGGGCTTCGAACACCGGGGAGCTGTTTTTT.

In its sample, this clonotype was seen a few times. The chain links TRBV21-1 to TRBJ1-5. TRBV21-1 constitutes a pseudogene. The CDR3 spans 15 residues. The CDR3 loop reads CASSKRVEGGQPQHF. The CDR3 DNA follows: TGTGCCAGCAGCAAACGGGTTGAGGGTGGTCAGCCCCAGCATTTT.

This clonotype was found a few times. The J gene is TRBJ2-2, the V gene TRBV6-2 or TRBV6-3; 13 nucleotides align to TRBD2. The germline V gene has CDR1 MNHEY and CDR2 SVGEGT. The CDR3 is 18 amino acids. Trimming took 2 bases from V and 7 from J; bases not matched to a gene: 10. The CDR3 reads CASSYGGTSGTLDGELFF. CDR3 nucleotide sequence: TGTGCCAGCAGTTACGGAGGGACTAGCGGGACGCTGGACGGGGAGCTGTTTTTT.

The V gene is TRBV4-1, the J gene TRBJ2-3; 10 bases fit TRBD2. V trimming: 1 base; J trimming: 2 bases; junction bases outside the gene matches: 6. This CDR3 has 17 residues. Germline values: CDR1 MGHRA, CDR2 YSYEKL. CDR3 protein: CASSQAGLAVNTDTQYF. CDR3 nucleotide sequence: TGCGCCAGCAGCCAAGCAGGACTAGCGGTAAACACAGATACGCAGTATTTT.

The rearrangement links TRBV5-1 to TRBJ2-5; 7 positions agree with TRBD2. Germline assignment: CDR1 SGHRS and CDR2 YFSETQ. The CDR3 runs 14 residues. The junction had 10 bases not matched to a gene; V was cut back by 7 bases and J by 4 bases. CDR3 residues: CASGEGRVGETQYF. Here the CDR3 DNA reads TGCGCCAGCGGTGAGGGGAGGGTCGGAGAGACCCAGTACTTC.

This sequence joins TRBV7-8 and TRBJ1-4; D remains unclear. Germline CDR1 and CDR2: SGHVS and FQNEAQ. V dropped 5 bases and J dropped 8 bases, with 9 bases sitting between them. This CDR3 spans 12 amino acids. The CDR3 loop reads CASSLLDEKLFF. Written as DNA, the CDR3 is TGTGCCAGCAGCCTACTTGACGAAAAACTGTTTTTT.

The rearrangement uses TRBV20-1 and TRBJ1-2, with TRBD1 matching 10 bases. The V segment lost 2 bases and the J segment 3 bases; nucleotides outside the gene matches: 3. Germline V gives CDR1 DFQATT, CDR2 SNEGSKA (reference sequence). The CDR3 has 14 residues. The CDR3 DNA reads TGCAGTGCTAGACGGACAGGGGGTGACTATGGCTACACCTTC. This translates into CSARRTGGDYGYTF.

The chain combines TRBV24-1 with TRBJ1-1; TRBD1 agrees at 7 bases. V was clipped by 2 bases and J by 0 bases; unmatched bases: 5. The length of the CDR3 is 16 residues. Germline V gives CDR1 KGHDR, CDR2 SFDVKD. The CDR3 spells CATSDSEDRMNTEAFF. The CDR3 nucleotides read TGTGCCACCAGTGATTCTGAGGACAGGATGAACACTGAAGCTTTCTTT.

V is TRBV6-5 and J is TRBJ2-2, with 11 bases lining up with TRBD2. CDR3 length: 15 residues. The J segment lost 7 bases and the V segment lost 4 bases, leaving 5 bases of the junction unmatched. The germline V gene encodes CDR1 MNHEY and CDR2 SVGAGI. The CDR3 nucleotides are TGTGCCAGCAGTTGGCGACTAGCGGGGTTCGGGGAGCTGTTTTTT. It specifies CASSWRLAGFGELFF.

The chain recombines TRBV11-1 with TRBJ1-1; D may be TRBD1 (6 bases). CDR1 and CDR2 (germline): SGHAT, FQDESV (reference sequence). V dropped 5 bases and J dropped 4 bases, with 14 bases sitting between them. The CDR3 runs 14 residues. CDR3 residues: CASSPSWGRTEAFF. The CDR3, as DNA: TGTGCCAGCAGCCCCTCGTGGGGGCGCACTGAAGCTTTCTTT.

This rearrangement joins TRBV5-6 to TRBJ1-2, with a tentative D call TRBD1 (6 bases). This CDR3 has 15 amino acids. V was shortened by 4 bases and J by 1 base, with 14 bases between the two germline ends. Germline CDR1 is SGHDT and CDR2 is YYEEEE. The DNA of the CDR3 is TGTGCCAGCAGCCTGGGGGCAGTACTTAACTATGGCTACACCTTC. Translating it yields CASSLGAVLNYGYTF.

The table lists this clonotype with a few counts. V gene TRBV18 combines with J gene TRBJ1-1; no definite D call. The CDR3 consists of 14 residues. The germline V gene has CDR1 KGHSH and CDR2 LQKENI. Between the trimmed V and J ends, which lost 2 bases and 2 bases, there was a span of 9 bases. CDR3 loop: CASSPWGRNTEAFF. The CDR3 DNA is TGTGCCAGCTCACCATGGGGAAGAAACACTGAAGCTTTCTTT.

V and J are TRBV5-8 and TRBJ2-7; no clear D. Germline loops: CDR1 SGHTS, CDR2 YDEGEE. V was shortened by 0 bases and J by 0 bases, with 13 bases between the two germline ends. The CDR3 is 16 amino acids. The CDR3 reads CASSLGSTAPSYEQYF. In nucleotides, the CDR3 is TGTGCCAGCAGCTTGGGTTCGACCGCTCCCTCCTACGAGCAGTACTTC.